Sequencing of this T cell receptor (beta chain) was carried out in a study of OX40 agonist ivuxolimab in advanced cancers. The table came from immunoSEQ multiplex PCR; TCRdb's copy has only in-frame clones and leaves some out. The sample records some 74,000 clones, about 88% being singletons. Germline loops: CDR1 SGHRS, CDR2 YFSETQ. CDR3 length: 17 residues. V was pared by 4 bases and J by 4 bases, with 14 bases of the junction left unmatched. The sequence derives from an adult with an advanced solid tumor such as melanoma, head and neck, liver or kidney cancer. The V call is TRBV5-1, the J call TRBJ1-2; TRBD1 agrees at 9 bases. Here the sequenced sample was CD4+ or CD8+ T cells sorted from blood, taken in a trial of the OX40 agonist ivuxolimab. The CDR3 nucleotides read TGCGCCAGCAGCCCGAGGACAGGGGTACAAACCGGCTATGGCTACACCTTC. It specifies CASSPRTGVQTGYGYTF.